A single sample gave rise to the 6 T cell receptor beta chains below, sequenced in a study of T cell responses to AZD1222 COVID-19 vaccine. Profiled with immunoSEQ multiplex PCR; TCRdb holds only in-frame clones, not every one. The profile covers about 180,000 clones, with 90% appearing a single time and around 4.5% taken by the ten largest. The sequences come from peripheral blood, collected 28 days after the second dose of the MenACWY control vaccine. The origin of the receptors is an adult who received the MenACWY meningococcal vaccine as a control.

CDR3 amino acids: CASRPQQGKRLWNQPQHF. The DNA for the CDR3 is TGTGCCAGCAGGCCGCAACAGGGGAAGAGGTTGTGGAATCAGCCCCAGCATTTT. The chain links TRBV28 to TRBJ1-5, with 7 bases lining up with TRBD1. J lost 4 bases, V lost 6 bases, and 18 bases had no gene match. The CDR3 consists of 18 residues. The germline CDR1 and CDR2 sequences are MDHEN and SYDVKM.

The chain's CDR3 is CASSQGGTGGVQPQHF. For the CDR3, the DNA is TGTGCCAGCAGTCAAGGGGGGACAGGGGGGGTTCAGCCCCAGCATTTT. The rearrangement uses TRBV28 and TRBJ1-5, with 11 bases aligning to TRBD1. Looked up from germline, CDR1 is MDHEN and CDR2 is SYDVKM. The V segment lost 5 bases and the J segment 6 bases; nucleotides outside the gene matches: 9. This CDR3 comprises 16 residues.

V gene TRBV28 combines with J gene TRBJ2-7; D is undetermined. Trimming removed 4 bases at V and 5 bases at J, with 3 bases between. The V gene's germline CDR1 is MDHEN and CDR2 SYDVKM. The CDR3 has 10 amino acids. In nucleotides, the CDR3 is TGTGCCAGCAGTTATGACGAGCAGTACTTC. Its translation: CASSYDEQYF.

The chain carries TRBV27 and TRBJ2-7, with D possibly called TRBD1 or TRBD2 (6 bases each). CDR1 and CDR2 from the germline V gene are MNHEY and SMNVEV (reference sequence). V was shortened by 2 bases and J by 4 bases, with 15 bases between the two germline ends. The CDR3 covers 15 residues. Here the CDR3 reads CASSLSSGAWYEQYF. CDR3 bases: TGTGCCAGCAGTTTAAGTTCGGGGGCTTGGTACGAGCAGTACTTC.

This clone has only a few counts. J is TRBJ1-2 and V is TRBV2; maybe TRBD1 (5 bases). V was trimmed by 3 bases and J by 7 bases, leaving 15 bases between them. The CDR3 covers 14 residues. From germline, CDR1 is SNHLY and CDR2 FYNNEI. CDR3 in amino acids: CASSDLARVTGYTF. Here the CDR3 DNA reads TGTGCCAGCAGTGATTTGGCCAGGGTGACTGGCTACACCTTC.

This rearrangement joins TRBV19 to TRBJ2-7; 14 bases match TRBD2. The V and J ends lost 9 bases and 3 bases, in that order; junction bases with no gene match: 7. The CDR3 runs 15 residues. The germline V gene encodes CDR1 LNHDA and CDR2 SQIVND (reference sequence). CDR3 in amino acids: CASQGLAGDLYEQYF. The CDR3 bases are TGTGCCAGCCAGGGACTAGCGGGAGACCTCTACGAGCAGTACTTC.